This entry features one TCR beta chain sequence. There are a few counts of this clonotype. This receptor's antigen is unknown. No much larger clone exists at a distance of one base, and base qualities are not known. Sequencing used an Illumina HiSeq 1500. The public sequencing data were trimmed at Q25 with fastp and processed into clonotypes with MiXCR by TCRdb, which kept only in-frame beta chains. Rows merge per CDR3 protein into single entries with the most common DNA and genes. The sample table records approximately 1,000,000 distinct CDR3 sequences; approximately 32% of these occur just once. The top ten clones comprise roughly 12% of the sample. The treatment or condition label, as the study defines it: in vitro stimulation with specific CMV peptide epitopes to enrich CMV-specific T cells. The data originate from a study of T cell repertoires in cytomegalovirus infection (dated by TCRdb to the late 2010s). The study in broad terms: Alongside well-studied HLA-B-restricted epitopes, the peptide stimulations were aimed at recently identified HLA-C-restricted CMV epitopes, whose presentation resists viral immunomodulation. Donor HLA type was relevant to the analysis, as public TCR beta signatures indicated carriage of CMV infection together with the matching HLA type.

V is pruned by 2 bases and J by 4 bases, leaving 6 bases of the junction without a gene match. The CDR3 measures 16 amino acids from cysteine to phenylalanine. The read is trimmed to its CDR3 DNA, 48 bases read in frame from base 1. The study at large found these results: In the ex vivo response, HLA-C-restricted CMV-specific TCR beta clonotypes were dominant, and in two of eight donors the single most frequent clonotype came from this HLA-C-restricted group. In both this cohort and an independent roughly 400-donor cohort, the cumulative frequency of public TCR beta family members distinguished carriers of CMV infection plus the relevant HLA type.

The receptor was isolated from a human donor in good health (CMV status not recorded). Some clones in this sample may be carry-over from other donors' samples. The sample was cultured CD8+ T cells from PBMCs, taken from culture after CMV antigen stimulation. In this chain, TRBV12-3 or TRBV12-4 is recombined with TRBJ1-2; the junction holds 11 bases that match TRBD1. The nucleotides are TGTGCCAGCAGTTTACCCGGGACAGGGGGATTCTATGGCTACACCTTC. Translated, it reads CASSLPGTGGFYGYTF.